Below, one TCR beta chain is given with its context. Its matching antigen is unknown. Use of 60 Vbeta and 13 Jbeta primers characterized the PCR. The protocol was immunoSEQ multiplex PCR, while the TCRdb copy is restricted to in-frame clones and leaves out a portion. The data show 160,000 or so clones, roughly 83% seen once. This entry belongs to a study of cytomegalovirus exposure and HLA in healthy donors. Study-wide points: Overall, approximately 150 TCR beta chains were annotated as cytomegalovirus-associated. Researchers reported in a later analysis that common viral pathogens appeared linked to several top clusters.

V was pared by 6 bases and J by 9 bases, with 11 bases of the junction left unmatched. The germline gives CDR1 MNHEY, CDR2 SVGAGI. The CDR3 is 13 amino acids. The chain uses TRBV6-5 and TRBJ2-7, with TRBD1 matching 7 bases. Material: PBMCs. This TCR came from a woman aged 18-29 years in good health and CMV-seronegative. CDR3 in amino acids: CASSPGTETGQYF. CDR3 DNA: TGTGCCAGCAGCCCTGGGACAGAGACGGGGCAGTACTTC.